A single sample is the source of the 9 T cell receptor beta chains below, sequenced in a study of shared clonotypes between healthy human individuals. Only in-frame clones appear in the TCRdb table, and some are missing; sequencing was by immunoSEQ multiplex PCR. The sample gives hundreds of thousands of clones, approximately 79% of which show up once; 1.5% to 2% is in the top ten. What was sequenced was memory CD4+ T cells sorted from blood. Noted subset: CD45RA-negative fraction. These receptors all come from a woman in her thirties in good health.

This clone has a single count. The CDR3 nucleotides read TGCAGCGTTGAATTGGCTAGCGGGAGATCGGCAGATACGCAGTATTTT. As protein: CSVELASGRSADTQYF. The V call is TRBV29-1, the J call TRBJ2-3; 10 positions match TRBD2. With 2 bases clipped from V and 4 bases from J, the junction kept 9 bases outside the gene matches. Germline values: CDR1 SQVTM, CDR2 ANQGSEA. The length of the CDR3 is 16 residues.

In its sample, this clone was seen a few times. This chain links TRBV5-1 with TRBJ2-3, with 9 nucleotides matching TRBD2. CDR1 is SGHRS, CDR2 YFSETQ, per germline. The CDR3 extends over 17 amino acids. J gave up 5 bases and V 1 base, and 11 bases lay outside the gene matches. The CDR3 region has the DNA TGCGCCAGCAGCTTGACAGGGACTAGCATAGGGCAAGATACGCAGTATTTT. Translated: CASSLTGTSIGQDTQYF.

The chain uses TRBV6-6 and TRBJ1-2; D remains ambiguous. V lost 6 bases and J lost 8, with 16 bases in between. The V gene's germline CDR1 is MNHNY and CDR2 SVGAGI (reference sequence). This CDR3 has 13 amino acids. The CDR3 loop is CASSPRELGGYTF. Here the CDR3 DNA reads TGTGCCAGCAGCCCTAGGGAGTTAGGCGGCTACACCTTC.

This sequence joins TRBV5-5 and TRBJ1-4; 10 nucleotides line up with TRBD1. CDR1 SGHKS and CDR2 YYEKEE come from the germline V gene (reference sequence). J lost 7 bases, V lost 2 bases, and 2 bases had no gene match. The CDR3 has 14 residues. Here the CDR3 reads CASSFGDRGEKLFF. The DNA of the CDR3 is TGTGCCAGCAGCTTTGGGGACAGGGGTGAAAAACTGTTTTTT.

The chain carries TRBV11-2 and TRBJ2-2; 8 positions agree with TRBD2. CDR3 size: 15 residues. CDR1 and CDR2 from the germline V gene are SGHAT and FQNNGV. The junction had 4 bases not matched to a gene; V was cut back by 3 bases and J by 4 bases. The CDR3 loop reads CASSFYLAGTGELFF. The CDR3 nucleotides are TGTGCCAGCAGCTTCTATCTAGCGGGCACCGGGGAGCTGTTTTTT.

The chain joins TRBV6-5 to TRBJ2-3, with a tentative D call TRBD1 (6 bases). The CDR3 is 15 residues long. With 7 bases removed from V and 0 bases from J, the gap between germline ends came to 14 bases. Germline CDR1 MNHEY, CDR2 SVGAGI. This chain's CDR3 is CASKLQGSSTDTQYF. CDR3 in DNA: TGTGCCAGCAAGTTACAGGGCTCGAGCACAGATACGCAGTATTTT.

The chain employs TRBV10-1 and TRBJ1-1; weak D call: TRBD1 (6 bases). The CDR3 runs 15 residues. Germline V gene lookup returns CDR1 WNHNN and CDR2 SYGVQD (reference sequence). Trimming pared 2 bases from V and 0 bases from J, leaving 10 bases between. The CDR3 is CASSEHGQLNTEAFF. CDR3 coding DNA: TGCGCCAGCAGTGAGCATGGACAGCTGAACACTGAAGCTTTCTTT.

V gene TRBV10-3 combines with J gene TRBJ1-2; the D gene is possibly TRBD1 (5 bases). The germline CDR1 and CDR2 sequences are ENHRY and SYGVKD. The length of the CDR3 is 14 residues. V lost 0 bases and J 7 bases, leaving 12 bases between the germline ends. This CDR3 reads CAISESQGLGGYTF. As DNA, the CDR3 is TGTGCCATCAGTGAGTCGCAGGGCCTGGGTGGCTACACCTTC.

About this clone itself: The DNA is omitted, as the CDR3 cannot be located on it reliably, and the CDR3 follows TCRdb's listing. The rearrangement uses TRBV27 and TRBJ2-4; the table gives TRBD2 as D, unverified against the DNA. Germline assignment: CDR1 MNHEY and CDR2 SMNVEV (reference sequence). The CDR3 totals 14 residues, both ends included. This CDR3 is CASSFWRGWDIQYF.